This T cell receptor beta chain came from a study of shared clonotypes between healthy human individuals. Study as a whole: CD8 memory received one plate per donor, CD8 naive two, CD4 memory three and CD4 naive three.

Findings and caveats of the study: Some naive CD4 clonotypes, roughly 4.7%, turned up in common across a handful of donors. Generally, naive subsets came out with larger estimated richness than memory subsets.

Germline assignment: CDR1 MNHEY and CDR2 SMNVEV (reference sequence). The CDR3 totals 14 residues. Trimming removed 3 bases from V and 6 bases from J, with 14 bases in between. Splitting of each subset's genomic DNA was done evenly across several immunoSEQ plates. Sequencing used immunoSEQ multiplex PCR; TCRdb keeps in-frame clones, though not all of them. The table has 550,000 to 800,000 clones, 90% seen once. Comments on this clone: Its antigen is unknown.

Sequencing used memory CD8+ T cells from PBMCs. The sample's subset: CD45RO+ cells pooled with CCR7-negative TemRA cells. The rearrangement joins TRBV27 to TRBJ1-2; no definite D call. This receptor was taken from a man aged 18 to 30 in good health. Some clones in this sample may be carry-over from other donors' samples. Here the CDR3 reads CASSFLGTTDGYTF. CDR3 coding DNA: TGTGCCAGCAGTTTTCTGGGCACCACAGATGGCTACACCTTC.